Below, 8 T cell receptor beta chains from the same sample are listed, as sequenced in a study of metastatic and nonmetastatic thyroid tumors. Not a single patient had been given any form of treatment at any point before undergoing thyroid surgery. With MiXCR, TCRdb called clones anew from the PCR reads. The sample carries roughly 25,000 clones, 14% to 15% recorded once. Sequencing used blood. The receptors come from a female donor with papillary thyroid cancer or a benign thyroid nodule (not recorded which). Some clones in this sample may be carry-over from other donors' samples.

The V gene is TRBV18, the J gene TRBJ2-7; D not certain. Trimming took off 4 bases at V and 3 bases at J, with 10 bases between the two ends. This CDR3 is built from 13 residues. Germline V gene sequence: CDR1 KGHSH, CDR2 LQKENI. CDR3 nucleotides: TGTGCCAGCTCACTAGACTCCTGCTACGAGCAGTACTTC. It codes for CASSLDSCYEQYF. The variable domain in full, with the rest retrieved from reference TRBV18 and TRBJ2-7, is NAGVMQNPRHLVRRRGQEARLRCSPMKGHSHVYWYRQLPEEGLKFMVYLQKENIIDESGMPKERFSAEFPKEGPSILRIQQVVRGDSAAYFCASSLDSCYEQYFGPGTRLTVT.

As regards this clone: An end of the junction differs from the germline gene, which may be a read error. The gene calls are TRBV11-1 and TRBJ1-1; D is possibly TRBD1 (5 bases). This CDR3 is built from 17 residues. Germline V gene data show CDR1 as SGHAT and CDR2 as FQDESV (reference sequence). The CDR3 is CASSFTGRRNMHTEAFF. In nucleotides, the CDR3 is TGTGCGAGCAGCTTTACAGGACGGAGAAACATGCACACTGAAGCTTTCTTT.

This clone has ten or more counts. V and J are TRBV7-3 and TRBJ2-1; no reliable D call. The CDR3 totals 16 residues. V lost 0 bases and J lost 6, with 15 bases in between. The germline CDR1 and CDR2 sequences are SGHTA and FQGTGA. The CDR3 loop reads CASSLTSLVVGNEQFF. The CDR3 region has the DNA TGTGCCAGCAGCTTAACGAGCCTAGTCGTCGGCAATGAGCAGTTCTTC.

This clone was picked up many times. The J gene is TRBJ2-5, the V gene TRBV5-8, with unresolved D. Germline CDR1 is SGHTS and CDR2 is YDEGEE. Trimming pared 0 bases from V and 5 bases from J, leaving 11 bases between. The CDR3 totals 14 residues. The CDR3 DNA follows: TGTGCCAGCAGCTTGGTAGGGCAGGCGGAGACCCAGTACTTC. Translated, it gives CASSLVGQAETQYF.

This clone was detected many times. A much larger clone is a single base away; this may be a read error. The chain carries TRBV28 and TRBJ2-1, with unresolved D. The length of the CDR3 is 11 residues. Germline CDR1 reads MDHEN; CDR2 reads SYDVKM. The CDR3 DNA follows: TGTGCCAGCAGTTTTCGAAAGGAGCAGCTCTTC. It encodes CASSFRKEQLF.

This clone was seen ten or more times. J is TRBJ1-1 and V is TRBV24-1, with 7 nucleotides matching TRBD1. Germline CDR1 KGHDR, CDR2 SFDVKD. The CDR3 consists of 13 residues. J was trimmed by 2 bases and V by 10 bases; bases with no gene match: 6. Written as DNA, the CDR3 is TGTGCCACGCAGGGGGAGCTAAACACTGAAGCTTTCTTT. The encoded protein is CATQGELNTEAFF.

In its sample, this clone ranks as medium-sized. This chain connects TRBV4-3 to TRBJ1-2; 10 bases agree with TRBD1. The trim removed 3 bases at V and 6 bases at J, leaving 7 bases unmatched. The CDR3 has 15 residues. The V gene's germline CDR1 is LGHNA and CDR2 YSLEER. In nucleotides, the CDR3 is TGCGCCAGCAGCCATAAGACAGGGGGCGGGAATGGCTACACCTTC. It specifies CASSHKTGGGNGYTF.

This clone occurred many times. This chain links TRBV9 with TRBJ2-5; 7 bases are a match to TRBD2. Per the germline V gene, CDR1 is SGDLS and CDR2 is YYNGEE. V lost 4 bases, J lost 1 base, and 13 bases stayed unmatched. The CDR3 runs to 17 residues. DNA of the CDR3: TGTGCCAGCAGCCCCGGGAGGTGGCAAGCCGCCCAAGAGACCCAGTACTTC. This encodes CASSPGRWQAAQETQYF.